This section outlines one TCR beta chain sequence together with its context. Per the germline V gene, CDR1 is SGDLS and CDR2 is YYNGEE. The V gene lost 1 base and the J gene lost 3 bases, with 18 bases spanning the gap. CDR3 size: 17 residues. These data come from a study of beta chain features in type 1 diabetes. Study summary: Healthy donors resembled patients in age, gender and cell yields.

Reverse transcription of all isolated RNA meant that expressed TCRB transcripts were sequenced. Some clones are missing from TCRdb's copy, which holds only in-frame ones; the method was immunoSEQ multiplex PCR. The sample holds 350,000 to 450,000 clones, about 15% seen once. V usage is TRBV9 and J usage is TRBJ2-3; D perhaps matches TRBD2 (6 bases). Sequenced sample: naive CD4+ T cells from blood. This receptor was identified in a man under 40 in good health. The CDR3 DNA sequence: TGTGCCAGCAGCGTACGACTAGGGTCTTCATTTACAGATACGCAGTATTTT. Translation: CASSVRLGSSFTDTQYF.